This T cell receptor beta chain was recovered during a study of identifying expanded T cells in peripheral blood. General observations from the study: Technical replicates showed around 1.2 changed clones; roughly two weeks 15 to 20; four weeks 19.

Sequenced by immunoSEQ multiplex PCR; TCRdb stores in-frame clones only, minus some. In the table there are 120,000 or so clones, roughly 80% of which are singletons. This clone is a singleton in its sample. The antigen is undetermined. Trimming cost V 6 bases and J 6 bases; bases outside gene matches: 5. There are 15 residues in the CDR3. Germline CDR1 is SNHLY and CDR2 is FYNNEI. During the collection period, no donor immune events like infections were recorded. The chain is built from TRBV2 and TRBJ2-3, with 14 positions matching TRBD2. Sequencing was performed on blood. The clonotype comes from a person between 18 and 75 years old in good health. Here the CDR3 DNA reads TGTGCCAGCAGCGGGACTAGCGGGGGTGGGGATACGCAGTATTTT. It translates to CASSGTSGGGDTQYF.